This is a list of T cell receptor beta chains from one sample in a study of blood T cells in healthy people across ages. From the 5' RACE reads, TCRdb called clonotypes with MiXCR, one entry per CDR3 protein. The profile shows roughly 1,800,000 distinct CDR3 sequences, about 50% of them singletons. The sequencing input was blood. The source of these receptors is a woman aged 40 to 50 in good health. The CDR3 runs from the conserved cysteine through the conserved F or W. A D gene is named only where the DNA matches it firmly. Clone size, where shown, is once, few, many, or a class for clones that have expanded.

d_call: -
j_call: TRBJ2-5
v_call: TRBV15
clone_size: few
cdr3_nt: TGTGCCACCAGCAGAGTTAGGCGGTTACAAGAGACCCAGTACTTC
cdr3_aa: CATSRVRRLQETQYF

d_call: TRBD1
j_call: TRBJ2-1
v_call: TRBV9
clone_size: -
cdr3_nt: TGTGCCAGCAGCGTAGGGTGGGGGACAGGGTACAATGAGCAGTTCTTC
cdr3_aa: CASSVGWGTGYNEQFF

d_call: TRBD2
j_call: TRBJ2-1
v_call: TRBV14
clone_size: few
cdr3_nt: TGTGCCAGCAGCCGGACGGCAAGCGGGGGGTACAATGAGCAGTTCTTC
cdr3_aa: CASSRTASGGYNEQFF

d_call: -
j_call: TRBJ2-7
v_call: TRBV6-5
clone_size: -
cdr3_nt: TGTGCCAGCAGTGGCAGGGTTCACCGGGCCTCCGAGCAGTACTTC
cdr3_aa: CASSGRVHRASEQYF

d_call: -
j_call: TRBJ1-2
v_call: TRBV4-2
clone_size: -
cdr3_nt: TGTGCCAGCAGCCAACGTCGGGACGTAAATAACTATGGCTACACCTTC
cdr3_aa: CASSQRRDVNNYGYTF

d_call: TRBD2
j_call: TRBJ2-5
v_call: TRBV20-1
clone_size: -
cdr3_nt: TGCAGTGCTAGAGACCCTCGGGGGGGGGGCCAAGAGACCCAGTACTTC
cdr3_aa: CSARDPRGGGQETQYF

d_call: TRBD1
j_call: TRBJ1-4
v_call: TRBV6-5
clone_size: -
cdr3_nt: TGTGCCAGCAGGGCCGACAGGGGCCGGGGTGAAAAACTGTTTTTT
cdr3_aa: CASRADRGRGEKLFF

d_call: -
j_call: TRBJ2-7
v_call: TRBV28
clone_size: -
cdr3_nt: TGTGCCAGCAGTACCCCGGGGTTGGCGGGGGCAGCTAGCTACGAGCAGTACTTC
cdr3_aa: CASSTPGLAGAASYEQYF

d_call: -
j_call: TRBJ1-2
v_call: TRBV3-1
clone_size: -
cdr3_nt: TGTGCCAGCAGCCAAGGTCTGGTCCTGTATGGCTACACCTTC
cdr3_aa: CASSQGLVLYGYTF

d_call: -
j_call: TRBJ1-6
v_call: TRBV15
clone_size: -
cdr3_nt: TGTGCCACCAGCAGAGTAGGCAGGGGTCATTCACCCCTCCACTTT
cdr3_aa: CATSRVGRGHSPLHF

d_call: -
j_call: TRBJ1-1
v_call: TRBV7-9
clone_size: few
cdr3_nt: TGTGCCAGCAGCTTACAGGGAGCTATGAACACTGAAGCTTTCTTT
cdr3_aa: CASSLQGAMNTEAFF

d_call: -
j_call: TRBJ1-1
v_call: TRBV10-3
clone_size: once
cdr3_nt: TGTGCCTCTAAAGAGCGCCTGAACACTGAAGCTTTCTTT
cdr3_aa: CASKERLNTEAFF

d_call: -
j_call: TRBJ1-1
v_call: TRBV5-1
clone_size: -
cdr3_nt: TGCGCCAGCAGCCCCCGGCCATCTGACAGCGGTGAAGCTTTCTTT
cdr3_aa: CASSPRPSDSGEAFF

d_call: -
j_call: TRBJ2-5
v_call: TRBV18
clone_size: -
cdr3_nt: TGTGCCAGCTCACCCCTACAGGGAGTTGGAGAGACCCAGTACTTC
cdr3_aa: CASSPLQGVGETQYF

d_call: -
j_call: TRBJ1-4
v_call: TRBV11-2
clone_size: -
cdr3_nt: TGTGCCAGCAGCGGCCCCCGGACAGCGCCGTATGAAAAACTGTTTTTT
cdr3_aa: CASSGPRTAPYEKLFF

d_call: -
j_call: TRBJ2-6
v_call: TRBV25-1
clone_size: -
cdr3_nt: TGTGCCAGCAGTGAACCGCAGGGTTCTGGGGCCAACGTCCTGACTTTC
cdr3_aa: CASSEPQGSGANVLTF

d_call: -
j_call: TRBJ1-5
v_call: TRBV5-6
clone_size: -
cdr3_nt: TGTGCCAGCAGCTCGACACTCCGGGACTCTTATAGCAATCAGCCCCAGCATTTT
cdr3_aa: CASSSTLRDSYSNQPQHF

d_call: TRBD2
j_call: TRBJ2-3
v_call: TRBV4-3
clone_size: once
cdr3_nt: TGCGCCAGCAGCCAGGGGACTAGCGGGGCCAAAGATACGCAGTATTTT
cdr3_aa: CASSQGTSGAKDTQYF

d_call: -
j_call: TRBJ2-7
v_call: TRBV4-1
clone_size: many
cdr3_nt: TGCGCCAGCAGCCAAGGACAGTACGAGCAGTACTTC
cdr3_aa: CASSQGQYEQYF

d_call: TRBD2
j_call: TRBJ2-3
v_call: TRBV5-1
clone_size: few
cdr3_nt: TGCGCCAGCAGCTCGCTACAAGCGGGGGGGCATCAAGATACGCAGTATTTT
cdr3_aa: CASSSLQAGGHQDTQYF

d_call: TRBD2
j_call: TRBJ2-1
v_call: TRBV20-1
clone_size: -
cdr3_nt: TGCAGTGCGAAGAGCGGGGGGGGCTCCAATGAGCAGTTCTTC
cdr3_aa: CSAKSGGGSNEQFF

d_call: TRBD2
j_call: TRBJ2-1
v_call: TRBV7-3
clone_size: -
cdr3_nt: TGTGCCAGCAGTTCAACTAGCGGGGGGATCAATGAGCAGTTCTTC
cdr3_aa: CASSSTSGGINEQFF

d_call: -
j_call: TRBJ2-5
v_call: TRBV20-1
clone_size: -
cdr3_nt: TGCAGTGCTTCTGGGATAGTTCAAATCCAAGAGACCCAGTACTTC
cdr3_aa: CSASGIVQIQETQYF

d_call: -
j_call: TRBJ2-5
v_call: TRBV9
clone_size: -
cdr3_nt: TGTGCCAGCAGCGGCTTGTGGGAGACCCAGTACTTC
cdr3_aa: CASSGLWETQYF

d_call: TRBD1
j_call: TRBJ2-6
v_call: TRBV6-1
clone_size: few
cdr3_nt: TGTGCCAGCAGCCGAACGGGACAGGGGCAGAGAGGCTCTGGGGCCAACGTCCTGACTTTC
cdr3_aa: CASSRTGQGQRGSGANVLTF

d_call: -
j_call: TRBJ2-7
v_call: TRBV4-2
clone_size: -
cdr3_nt: TGTGCCAGCAGCCAACCCCAGACAGGGAGGGACGAGCAGTACTTC
cdr3_aa: CASSQPQTGRDEQYF

d_call: TRBD1
j_call: TRBJ2-1
v_call: TRBV5-6
clone_size: -
cdr3_nt: TGTGCCAGCAGCGCGGGACAGGGGGCCCGTGAGCAGTTCTTC
cdr3_aa: CASSAGQGAREQFF

d_call: -
j_call: TRBJ2-6
v_call: TRBV7-9
clone_size: few
cdr3_nt: TGTGCCAGCAGCTTAAGGTCCAGGGGCGAGTCTGGGGCCAACGTCCTGACTTTC
cdr3_aa: CASSLRSRGESGANVLTF

d_call: TRBD1
j_call: TRBJ1-6
v_call: TRBV29-1
clone_size: few
cdr3_nt: TGCAGCGCTGGACAGGATGGGAATTCACCCCTCCACTTT
cdr3_aa: CSAGQDGNSPLHF

d_call: TRBD2
j_call: TRBJ2-1
v_call: TRBV20-1
clone_size: -
cdr3_nt: TGCAGTGCCAGCGGGGGAAATTTCGGGGGGGGTTACAATGAGCAGTTCTTC
cdr3_aa: CSASGGNFGGGYNEQFF

d_call: TRBD1
j_call: TRBJ1-4
v_call: TRBV7-2
clone_size: few
cdr3_nt: TGTGCCAGCAGCTCAGAGGGACAGGGAATAGCAAAACTGTTTTTT
cdr3_aa: CASSSEGQGIAKLFF

d_call: -
j_call: TRBJ2-3
v_call: TRBV20-1
clone_size: -
cdr3_nt: TGCAGTGCTTCTAGGGGGGTAGATACGCAGTATTTT
cdr3_aa: CSASRGVDTQYF

d_call: TRBD1
j_call: TRBJ2-2
v_call: TRBV6-2/TRBV6-3
clone_size: -
cdr3_nt: TGTGCCAGCAGTTGGGGACAGGGATACACCGGGGAGCTGTTTTTT
cdr3_aa: CASSWGQGYTGELFF

d_call: TRBD2
j_call: TRBJ2-5
v_call: TRBV12-3/TRBV12-4
clone_size: -
cdr3_nt: TGTGCCAGCAGTTTGTTGACTAGCCACGAGACCCAGTACTTC
cdr3_aa: CASSLLTSHETQYF

d_call: TRBD2
j_call: TRBJ2-3
v_call: TRBV11-1
clone_size: few
cdr3_nt: TGTGCCAGCAGCACCGGGACTAGCGGAGCCAGCACAGATACGCAGTATTTT
cdr3_aa: CASSTGTSGASTDTQYF

d_call: TRBD1
j_call: TRBJ1-2
v_call: TRBV5-6
clone_size: -
cdr3_nt: TGTGCCAGCAGCTCACAGGGGCGACGGCTAAACTATGGCTACACCTTC
cdr3_aa: CASSSQGRRLNYGYTF

d_call: -
j_call: TRBJ1-2
v_call: TRBV7-2
clone_size: -
cdr3_nt: TGTGCCAGCAGCGTACTGCCGAGTCCCCTGGGTGACTATGGCTACACCTTC
cdr3_aa: CASSVLPSPLGDYGYTF

d_call: -
j_call: TRBJ2-4
v_call: TRBV29-1
clone_size: -
cdr3_nt: TGCAGCGTTGACTGGGGGTCCAAAAACATTCAGTACTTC
cdr3_aa: CSVDWGSKNIQYF

d_call: TRBD2
j_call: TRBJ2-1
v_call: TRBV6-4
clone_size: -
cdr3_nt: TGTGCCAGCAGAGCCAGCGGGGGGGCCACCTACAATGAGCAGTTCTTC
cdr3_aa: CASRASGGATYNEQFF

d_call: TRBD2
j_call: TRBJ2-7
v_call: TRBV5-1
clone_size: -
cdr3_nt: TGCGCCAGCAGCTTTAGCGGGGGGGCGTCCGAGCAGTACTTC
cdr3_aa: CASSFSGGASEQYF

d_call: TRBD1
j_call: TRBJ2-4
v_call: TRBV12-3/TRBV12-4
clone_size: few
cdr3_nt: TGTGCCAGCAGTTACACACGACAGGGCCGCATTCAGTACTTC
cdr3_aa: CASSYTRQGRIQYF

d_call: -
j_call: TRBJ2-1
v_call: TRBV5-1
clone_size: few
cdr3_nt: TGCGCCAGCAGTACGGACGTGGACGATGAGCAGTTCTTC
cdr3_aa: CASSTDVDDEQFF

d_call: -
j_call: TRBJ2-7
v_call: TRBV3-1
clone_size: -
cdr3_nt: TGTGCCAGCAGCCAGTCGATAGCGATGATCTCCTACGAGCAGTACTTC
cdr3_aa: CASSQSIAMISYEQYF

d_call: -
j_call: TRBJ1-6
v_call: TRBV4-3
clone_size: -
cdr3_nt: TGCGCCAGCAGCCAAGAAACCAGGGGAAATTCACCCCTCCACTTT
cdr3_aa: CASSQETRGNSPLHF

d_call: TRBD1
j_call: TRBJ2-7
v_call: TRBV5-1
clone_size: few
cdr3_nt: TGCGCCAGCAGCTTGGGGGACAGCGTACCCTACGAGCAGTACTTC
cdr3_aa: CASSLGDSVPYEQYF

d_call: -
j_call: TRBJ2-1
v_call: TRBV5-1
clone_size: -
cdr3_nt: TGCGCCAGCAGCTTGGACAAGCGTGCCGTCAACGAGCAGTTCTTC
cdr3_aa: CASSLDKRAVNEQFF

d_call: -
j_call: TRBJ2-2
v_call: TRBV27
clone_size: -
cdr3_nt: TGTGCCAGCAGTAAAGGGATCGGCACCGGGGAGCTGTTTTTT
cdr3_aa: CASSKGIGTGELFF

d_call: -
j_call: TRBJ2-3
v_call: TRBV5-6
clone_size: -
cdr3_nt: TGTGCCAGCAGCTTGCATGGACGATACACAGATACGCAGTATTTT
cdr3_aa: CASSLHGRYTDTQYF

d_call: -
j_call: TRBJ2-5
v_call: TRBV6-6
clone_size: many
cdr3_nt: TGTGCCAGCAGTTACGGGACTCAAGAGACCCAGTACTTC
cdr3_aa: CASSYGTQETQYF

d_call: TRBD1
j_call: TRBJ1-5
v_call: TRBV12-3/TRBV12-4
clone_size: -
cdr3_nt: TGTGCCAGCAGTTCGGGACAGGGGGGACTTAGCAATCAGCCCCAGCATTTT
cdr3_aa: CASSSGQGGLSNQPQHF

d_call: TRBD2
j_call: TRBJ2-3
v_call: TRBV20-1
clone_size: few
cdr3_nt: TGCAGTGCTAGAACTCTCAGGACTAGCGGGGGGGATACGCAGTATTTT
cdr3_aa: CSARTLRTSGGDTQYF

d_call: TRBD2
j_call: TRBJ2-5
v_call: TRBV6-1
clone_size: -
cdr3_nt: TGTGCCAGCAGTGAGGGACTAGCGGGGGGGCCCTCGGAGACCCAGTACTTC
cdr3_aa: CASSEGLAGGPSETQYF

d_call: -
j_call: TRBJ2-1
v_call: TRBV5-6
clone_size: -
cdr3_nt: TGTTCCAGCAGTTCGTCCCTCGGGACCTACAATGAGCAGTTCTTC
cdr3_aa: CSSSSSLGTYNEQFF